The 15 T cell receptor beta chains given below trace back to one sample, sequenced in a study of blood T cell repertoires in COVID-19. Only in-frame clones appear in the TCRdb table, and some are missing; sequencing was by immunoSEQ multiplex PCR. The table shows more than 300,000 clones, with about 90% occurring only once. Specimen: peripheral blood. The receptor source for this set is a woman aged 30 to 39 with COVID-19, enrolled during active disease.

The chain is built from TRBV7-9 and TRBJ1-5, with 7 bases lining up with TRBD1. The germline gives CDR1 SEHNR, CDR2 FQNEAQ (reference sequence). The CDR3 is 12 amino acids. The V and J ends lost 5 bases and 6 bases, in that order; junction bases with no gene match: 1. Here the CDR3 DNA reads TGTGCCAGCAGCCAGGGGGGTCAGCCCCAGCATTTT. Translated, it gives CASSQGGQPQHF.

The J gene is TRBJ2-1, the V gene TRBV12-3 or TRBV12-4; D perhaps matches TRBD2 (5 bases). The V end lost 5 bases, the J end lost 12 bases, and 14 bases lay between the germline ends. This CDR3 is built from 12 residues. CDR3 bases: TGTGCCAGCAGTCTGAAGCGGTTGGGGCAGTTCTTC. Its protein is CASSLKRLGQFF.

The chain has TRBV28 and TRBJ1-5, with D unresolved. V gave up 7 bases and J gave up 6 bases, with 10 bases separating them. The V gene's germline CDR1 is MDHEN and CDR2 SYDVKM. This CDR3 comprises 12 residues. This CDR3 is CASKPPGQPQHF. The CDR3 bases are TGTGCCAGCAAACCCCCCGGTCAGCCCCAGCATTTT. Together with reference TRBV28 and TRBJ1-5, the CDR3 gives the full variable domain: DVKVTQSSRYLVKRTGEKVFLECVQDMDHENMFWYRQDPGLGLRLIYFSYDVKMKEKGDIPEGYSVSREKKERFSLILESASTNQTSMYLCASKPPGQPQHFGDGTRLSIL.

This rearrangement joins TRBV30 to TRBJ1-3; D is perhaps TRBD1 (5 bases). CDR1 is GTSNPN and CDR2 is SVGIG in the germline V gene (reference sequence). V lost 3 bases, J lost 2 bases, and 14 bases lay in between. The CDR3 is 15 amino acids. CDR3 nucleotides: TGTGCCTGGAGCGCCACAGGCAGGGCTGGAAACACCATATATTTT. Its protein is CAWSATGRAGNTIYF.

The chain combines TRBV11-3 with TRBJ2-7; 12 bases are a match to TRBD1. With V trimmed by 0 bases and J by 4 bases, 1 base remained unmatched. This CDR3 has 15 residues. Per the germline V gene, CDR1 is SGHNT and CDR2 is YENEEA. CDR3 nucleotides: TGTGCCAGCAGCTTAGAGGGACAGGGGGCGTACGAGCAGTACTTC. It specifies CASSLEGQGAYEQYF. Based on the CDR3 plus reference TRBV11-3 and TRBJ2-7, the full variable domain is EAGVVQSPRYKIIEKKQPVAFWCNPISGHNTLYWYLQNLGQGPELLIRYENEEAVDDSQLPKDRFSAERLKGVDSTLKIQPAELGDSAVYLCASSLEGQGAYEQYFGPGTRLTVT.

The chain combines TRBV10-3 with TRBJ2-1; possibly TRBD1 for D (5 bases). Germline V gene lookup returns CDR1 ENHRY and CDR2 SYGVKD. CDR3 length equals 14 residues. Trimming removed 3 bases from V and 4 bases from J, with 10 bases in between. CDR3 nucleotide sequence: TGTGCCATCAGTGAAGGGCAGGGATACAATGAGCAGTTCTTC. Its protein is CAISEGQGYNEQFF.

The chain links TRBV7-2 to TRBJ2-2; D may be TRBD2 (5 bases). The CDR3 is 17 amino acids. Trimming stripped 5 bases from V and 6 bases from J, with 22 bases between. CDR1 is SGHTA and CDR2 is FQGNSA in the germline V gene. The CDR3 coding sequence is TGTGCCAGCAGCATACGACTTGGCAGCGGCAAATCCGGGGAGCTGTTTTTT. Translated, it gives CASSIRLGSGKSGELFF.

Here the CDR3 reads CASSTSGDYNEQFF. The CDR3 DNA reads TGTGCCAGCAGCACTAGCGGAGATTACAATGAGCAGTTCTTC. V usage is TRBV27 and J usage is TRBJ2-1, with 8 bases that match TRBD2. J was trimmed by 4 bases and V by 6 bases; bases with no gene match: 5. CDR1 is MNHEY and CDR2 is SMNVEV in the germline V gene (reference sequence). The CDR3 is made up of 14 amino acids.

The chain has TRBV27 and TRBJ2-7; a weak D match, TRBD1 (5 bases). The CDR3 has 15 amino acids. Germline CDR1 MNHEY, CDR2 SMNVEV (reference sequence). Trimming stripped 2 bases from V and 1 base from J, with 12 bases between. The CDR3 DNA follows: TGTGCCAGCAGTTTAGGACACATAATATCCTACGAGCAGTACTTC. This gives the protein CASSLGHIISYEQYF.

Written as DNA, the CDR3 is TGTGCCAGCAGCGCAGACAGGGATTCCTACGAGCAGTACTTC. Protein product: CASSADRDSYEQYF. V is TRBV2 and J is TRBJ2-7, with 7 bases matching TRBD1. Germline-derived CDR1 and CDR2 are SNHLY and FYNNEI. J was trimmed by 1 base and V by 6 bases; bases with no gene match: 6. The CDR3 totals 14 residues.

The genes are TRBV10-1 and TRBJ1-1; possibly TRBD1 for D (5 bases). V was cut by 6 bases and J by 1 base, with 9 bases left in between. Germline CDR1 reads WNHNN; CDR2 reads SYGVQD (reference sequence). CDR3 length: 13 amino acids. The CDR3 DNA reads TGCGCCAGCAGCTATGACAGGAACACTGAAGCTTTCTTT. It encodes CASSYDRNTEAFF.

CDR3 DNA: TGTGCCACCAGCAGGGAGACAGGGGGGATAGAGACCCAGTACTTC. This codes for CATSRETGGIETQYF. The chain uses TRBV15 and TRBJ2-5; 9 bases line up with TRBD1. The J segment lost 4 bases and the V segment lost 3 bases, leaving 6 bases of the junction unmatched. Germline assignment: CDR1 LNHNV and CDR2 YYDKDF (reference sequence). CDR3 length: 15 amino acids.

This rearrangement joins TRBV9 to TRBJ2-3; the match to TRBD2 covers 15 bases. Trimming at V came to 0 bases and at J to 0 bases, leaving 8 bases not matched to a gene. Per germline, CDR1 SGDLS and CDR2 YYNGEE. The length of the CDR3 is 20 residues. In DNA, the CDR3 is TGTGCCAGCAGCGTAGGGAAGGGACTAGCGGGAGGTTCTAGCACAGATACGCAGTATTTT. Its protein is CASSVGKGLAGGSSTDTQYF.

This rearrangement joins TRBV7-3 to TRBJ2-3; D is possibly TRBD2 (6 bases). The CDR3 length is 14 residues. V was shortened by 1 base and J by 6 bases, with 11 bases between the two germline ends. Germline V gene data show CDR1 as SGHTA and CDR2 as FQGTGA. The chain's CDR3 is CASSLNGRGDTQYF. The DNA of the CDR3 is TGTGCCAGCAGCTTAAACGGGAGAGGGGATACGCAGTATTTT.

The chain employs TRBV30 and TRBJ2-1, with D hard to call. Germline V gene sequence: CDR1 GTSNPN, CDR2 SVGIG (reference sequence). This CDR3 region has 13 residues. The chain's CDR3 is CALSSQVYNEQFF. In DNA form, the CDR3 reads TGTGCTTTGAGCTCTCAGGTCTACAATGAGCAGTTCTTC.